This T cell receptor beta chain is drawn from a study of cytomegalovirus exposure and HLA in healthy donors. Whole-study context: There were approximately 80 million unique TCRs (from HLA-typed donors) in an early data release.

Germline CDR1 is LNHNV and CDR2 is YYDKDF (reference sequence). V was trimmed by 5 bases and J by 4 bases, leaving 16 bases between them. CDR3 length equals 15 residues. The PCR contained 60 Vbeta and 13 Jbeta primers. Profiling relied on immunoSEQ multiplex PCR, and the TCRdb table lists in-frame clones only, not all of them. Among approximately 150,000 clones listed, roughly 80% were seen once. This clonotype was obtained from a man aged 25 to 45 in good health and CMV-seropositive. The rearrangement uses TRBV15 and TRBJ2-3; TRBD2 might be the D (5 bases). Sequencing was done on a sample of PBMCs. The chain's CDR3 is CATSARVVSADTQYF. CDR3 DNA sequence: TGTGCCACCAGCGCCAGAGTCGTTAGCGCAGATACGCAGTATTTT.